This record covers a single T cell receptor (beta chain). The entry originates in a study of blood T cell repertoires in COVID-19. Study context: Samples representing acute and convalescent COVID-19 were sourced from the United States, Italy and Spain. T cells, B-cell-depleted T cells, or PBMCs supplied cDNA or gDNA.

This CDR3 contains 15 residues. V lost 1 base and J lost 6; bases outside the gene matches: 5. Germline-derived CDR1 and CDR2 are SGHDT and YYEEEE. In the authors' methods: Reference gene primer amplification in the assay estimated nucleated cell counts. The protocol was immunoSEQ multiplex PCR, while the TCRdb copy is restricted to in-frame clones and leaves out a portion. For V, J and clone size, that table is used; D and trimming come from the DNA. Of more than 85,000 clones listed, 88% are singletons. The receptor was isolated from a woman aged 50 to 60 with acute or convalescent COVID-19. Sequencing was carried out using peripheral blood. V is TRBV5-6 and J is TRBJ2-3; 10 bases line up with TRBD1. In DNA, the CDR3 is TGTGCCAGCAGCTTGAGGACAGGGGGGCCTGATACGCAGTATTTT. Its protein is CASSLRTGGPDTQYF. Filled out from reference TRBV5-6 and TRBJ2-3, the complete variable domain reads DAGVTQSPTHLIKTRGQQVTLRCSPKSGHDTVSWYQQALGQGPQFIFQYYEEEERQRGNFPDRFSGHQFPNYSSELNVNALLLGDSALYLCASSLRTGGPDTQYFGPGTRLTVL.